What follows is one T cell receptor (beta chain) and its context. The entry originates in a study of blood T cell repertoires in COVID-19. Libraries were prepared by immunoSEQ multiplex PCR; TCRdb keeps only in-frame clonotypes and omits some of them. This sample has about 78,000 clones; around 90% occur once, and the top ten carry under 0.8%. The sample taken for sequencing was peripheral blood. This clonotype was sampled from an elderly woman with acute or convalescent COVID-19.

The CDR3, as DNA: TGCAGCGTCGCCGGACTAGCAATTTACAATGAGCAGTTCTTC. This translates into CSVAGLAIYNEQFF. The chain links TRBV29-1 to TRBJ2-1, with 8 bases matching TRBD2. CDR3 length equals 14 residues. Germline V gene sequence: CDR1 SQVTM, CDR2 ANQGSEA. Germline trimming cut 6 bases from V and 4 bases from J; bases unmatched to any gene: 8.